These 17 T cell receptor beta chains came from one sample sequenced in a study of PD-L1 blockade in urothelial cancer. Here immunoSEQ multiplex PCR was the method, and the copy in TCRdb shows in-frame clones only, minus some. Among tens of thousands of clones listed, 81% were seen once. The sample in question was PBMCs, obtained around atezolizumab (anti-PD-L1) treatment. These receptor sequences come from a man aged 65 to 79 with urothelial cancer.

The chain links TRBV4-3 to TRBJ1-5; 8 nucleotides align to TRBD1. CDR1 is LGHNA, CDR2 YSLEER, per germline. J was trimmed by 4 bases and V by 1 base; bases with no gene match: 21. The CDR3 sequence is 21 residues long. The CDR3 loop reads CASSQGLGLGSEQGGNQPQHF. CDR3 in DNA: TGCGCCAGCAGCCAAGGACTCGGCTTGGGAAGCGAACAGGGGGGGAATCAGCCCCAGCATTTT.

The chain recombines TRBV30 with TRBJ2-5; D uncertain. Germline CDR1 GTSNPN, CDR2 SVGIG (reference sequence). The V and J ends lost 0 bases and 6 bases respectively, with 5 bases between them. This CDR3 has 11 residues. CDR3 sequence (DNA): TGTGCCTGGAGTGTACTCCAGACCCAGTACTTC. Its protein is CAWSVLQTQYF. The variable domain in full, completed from reference TRBV30 and TRBJ2-5, reads SQTIHQWPATLVQPVGSPLSLECTVEGTSNPNLYWYRQAAGRGLQLLFYSVGIGQISSEVPQNLSASRPQDRQFILSSKKLLLSDSGFYLCAWSVLQTQYFGPGTRLLVL.

V usage is TRBV4-3 and J usage is TRBJ2-3; 10 bases match TRBD2. The V gene's germline CDR1 is LGHNA and CDR2 YSLEER. CDR3 length: 16 amino acids. V gave up 1 base and J gave up 11 bases; unmatched junction bases: 12. For the CDR3, the DNA is TGCGCCAGCAGCCAAGGGCCCGTAGCGGGGGGCATTAGGCAGTATTTT. Protein sequence: CASSQGPVAGGIRQYF.

The J gene is TRBJ2-1, the V gene TRBV9; D perhaps matches TRBD2 (7 bases). The germline CDR1 and CDR2 sequences are SGDLS and YYNGEE. CDR3 size: 14 residues. V was trimmed by 3 bases and J by 6 bases, leaving 13 bases between them. CDR3 bases: TGTGCCAGCAGCGGGGGGGGCGTTCGCAATGAGCAGTTCTTC. Residues: CASSGGGVRNEQFF.

The V gene is TRBV25-1, the J gene TRBJ1-2; no definite D call. The germline V gene encodes CDR1 MGHDK and CDR2 SYGVNS. This CDR3 comprises 13 residues. Trimming cost V 3 bases and J 8 bases, with 13 bases left between them. The DNA for the CDR3 is TGTGCCAGCAGTGACCCCCCGTCGTTCGGCTACACCTTC. This encodes CASSDPPSFGYTF.

The V call is TRBV7-2, the J call TRBJ1-2; no firm D call. From germline, CDR1 is SGHTA and CDR2 FQGNSA. V dropped 2 bases and J dropped 3 bases, with 7 bases sitting between them. The CDR3 is made up of 13 amino acids. The CDR3 DNA reads TGTGCCAGCAGCTTAACCCGCGACTATGGCTACACCTTC. Amino acid sequence: CASSLTRDYGYTF.

The V call is TRBV2, the J call TRBJ2-3; D is uncertain. V was pared by 4 bases and J by 0 bases, with 8 bases between. This CDR3 is 14 amino acids long. Germline values: CDR1 SNHLY, CDR2 FYNNEI. DNA for the CDR3: TGTGCCAGCAGTGCAGCTACTAGCACAGATACGCAGTATTTT. Its translation: CASSAATSTDTQYF.

The rearrangement joins TRBV19 to TRBJ2-1, with TRBD2 matching 10 bases. V lost 2 bases and J lost 5; bases outside the gene matches: 3. Germline assignment: CDR1 LNHDA and CDR2 SQIVND (reference sequence). The length of the CDR3 is 15 residues. CDR3 loop: CASSISAGGHNEQFF. The DNA for the CDR3 is TGTGCCAGTAGTATATCAGCGGGAGGGCACAATGAGCAGTTCTTC.

The genes are TRBV6-4 and TRBJ2-1; a weak D match, TRBD2 (6 bases). Between the trimmed V and J ends, which lost 4 bases and 5 bases, there was a span of 12 bases. The CDR3 totals 14 residues. CDR1 is MRHNA and CDR2 is SNTAGT in the germline V gene. CDR3 residues: CASSVGGEDNEQFF. The CDR3 coding sequence is TGTGCCAGCAGTGTCGGCGGGGAAGACAATGAGCAGTTCTTC.

The chain uses TRBV7-6 and TRBJ1-1, with TRBD1 as a possible D gene (5 bases). In germline, CDR1 is SGHVS, CDR2 FNYEAQ. The CDR3 extends over 13 amino acids. Trimming pared 8 bases from V and 4 bases from J, leaving 14 bases between. In nucleotides, the CDR3 is TGTGCCAGCTCAATTGGCGGGGCCACTGAAGCTTTCTTT. This translates into CASSIGGATEAFF.

The sample holds a few counts of this clone. The chain uses TRBV10-2 and TRBJ2-1, with 7 bases identical to TRBD2. Germline V gene sequence: CDR1 WSHSY, CDR2 SAAADI. This CDR3 region has 16 residues. V lost 2 bases and J lost 6; bases outside the gene matches: 10. The CDR3 reads CASSESMGGPSNEQFF. The CDR3 DNA sequence: TGCGCCAGCAGTGAGAGTATGGGAGGGCCATCCAATGAGCAGTTCTTC.

The rearrangement uses TRBV6-4 and TRBJ2-3; D gene ambiguous. Germline V CDR1 and CDR2: MRHNA, SNTAGT. The CDR3 runs to 13 residues. V lost 2 bases, J lost 5 bases, and 8 bases lay in between. In DNA, the CDR3 is TGTGCCAGCAGTGACACCCGGGTAGATACGCAGTATTTT. The encoded protein is CASSDTRVDTQYF.

The chain carries TRBV11-3 and TRBJ1-1, with D possibly being TRBD1 (5 bases). Germline-derived CDR1 and CDR2 are SGHNT and YENEEA. V lost 5 bases and J lost 1, with 14 bases in between. This CDR3 contains 15 residues. Written as DNA, the CDR3 is TGTGCCAGCAGCCGAAGGGCCAGGGAGAACACTGAAGCTTTCTTT. Protein sequence: CASSRRARENTEAFF. Full variable domain (rest looked up from reference TRBV11-3 and TRBJ1-1): EAGVVQSPRYKIIEKKQPVAFWCNPISGHNTLYWYLQNLGQGPELLIRYENEEAVDDSQLPKDRFSAERLKGVDSTLKIQPAELGDSAVYLCASSRRARENTEAFFGQGTRLTVV.

The chain couples TRBV5-4 to TRBJ1-2, with D tentatively TRBD1 (6 bases). The length of the CDR3 is 14 residues. Germline loops: CDR1 SGHNT, CDR2 YYREEE (reference sequence). Trimming took off 0 bases at V and 8 bases at J, with 14 bases between the two ends. The CDR3 DNA is TGTGCCAGCAGCTTGGGGACAGAAGGGGTAGGCTACACCTTC. Protein: CASSLGTEGVGYTF. Full variable domain (outside the CDR3, taken from reference TRBV5-4 and TRBJ1-2): ETGVTQSPTHLIKTRGQQVTLRCSSQSGHNTVSWYQQALGQGPQFIFQYYREEENGRGNFPPRFSGLQFPNYSSELNVNALELDDSALYLCASSLGTEGVGYTFGSGTRLTVV.

The chain carries TRBV2 and TRBJ1-1; weak D call: TRBD1 (5 bases). Trimming took off 2 bases at V and 7 bases at J, with 11 bases between the two ends. Germline V gene sequence: CDR1 SNHLY, CDR2 FYNNEI. The CDR3 spans 13 residues. In DNA form, the CDR3 reads TGTGCCAGCAGTGAAAATTCGGGGGTTGAAGCTTTCTTT. Encoded protein: CASSENSGVEAFF.

J is TRBJ1-1 and V is TRBV6-1, with 7 bases identical to TRBD1. The CDR3 spans 15 residues. CDR1 and CDR2 from the germline V gene are MNHNS and SASEGT. The junction had 14 bases not matched to a gene; V was cut back by 8 bases and J by 5 bases. In nucleotides, the CDR3 is TGTGCCAGCTCAGGGGGGTTCTTTAGGAGGACTGAAGCTTTCTTT. It yields the protein CASSGGFFRRTEAFF.

This chain connects TRBV4-1 to TRBJ2-1, with D possibly TRBD1 on 6 matching bases. The CDR3 sequence is 14 residues long. Germline loops: CDR1 MGHRA, CDR2 YSYEKL. V was shortened by 3 bases and J by 6 bases, with 12 bases between the two germline ends. In nucleotides, the CDR3 is TGCGCCAGCAGCCAGTGGACAGACAGCAATGAGCAGTTCTTC. The encoded protein is CASSQWTDSNEQFF.